Listed below are T cell receptor beta chains from one sample, sequenced in a study of blood T cell repertoires in COVID-19. Here immunoSEQ multiplex PCR was the method, and the copy in TCRdb shows in-frame clones only, minus some. The sample has about 170,000 clones, roughly 90% seen once. The sequencing input was peripheral blood. Source of these receptors: a woman between 55 and 75 years old with COVID-19, enrolled during active disease. Each CDR3 is given without its conserved first and last residue.

V	J	CDR3
TRBV4-2	TRBJ2-1	ASSREGDYNEQF
TRBV7-2	TRBJ2-1	ASSPRSRYNEQF
TRBV30	TRBJ1-5	AWSLGGGDQPQH
TRBV11-3	TRBJ2-3	ASSLETRNTQY
TRBV19	TRBJ1-2	ASYNYGYT
TRBV3-1/TRBV3-2	TRBJ1-1	ASSRNKNTEAF
TRBV9	TRBJ1-1	ASSVEWSTEAF
TRBV27	TRBJ2-1	ASSLAGYYNEQF
TRBV7-6	TRBJ2-1	ASSPHRNRGMGPSSYNEQF
TRBV7-2	TRBJ1-5	ASSLGARSNQPQH
TRBV5-1	TRBJ2-7	ASSLQSDSPYEQY
TRBV24-1	TRBJ1-5	ATSDPRGGDYQPQH
TRBV30	TRBJ2-7	AWRAQGLGEQY
TRBV4-2	TRBJ1-4	ASSRQTNEKLF
TRBV11-2	TRBJ2-7	ASSLSGQTYEQY
TRBV5-6	TRBJ1-6	ASSFAQGPTGISPLH
TRBV30	TRBJ1-3	AWSVGTGGTENTIY
TRBV6-5	TRBJ1-1	ASSYSQGLRTEAF
TRBV10-3	TRBJ2-7	AISERGEQY
TRBV12-3/TRBV12-4	TRBJ2-7	ASSRDRGYEQY
TRBV29-1	TRBJ2-7	SVGQGSYEQY
TRBV5-4	TRBJ1-1	ASIRQGGITEAF
TRBV13	TRBJ2-1	ASSFGLADEQF
TRBV4-3	TRBJ2-7	ASSQDLSYAYEQY
TRBV7-2	TRBJ2-7	ASSRDGGAEQY